Below, 23 T cell receptor beta chains from the same sample are listed, as sequenced in a study of OX40 agonist ivuxolimab in advanced cancers. TCRdb's copy holds only in-frame clones and misses some; the assay was immunoSEQ multiplex PCR. The data show tens of thousands of clones, with 75% to 85% seen just once and approximately 2.8% held by the top ten. Sequenced here: CD4+ or CD8+ T cells sorted from blood, sampled in a trial of the OX40 agonist ivuxolimab. The receptors were sampled from an adult with an advanced solid tumor such as melanoma, head and neck, liver or kidney cancer.

The chain uses TRBV29-1 and TRBJ1-1; 7 bases align to TRBD1. V shed 7 bases, J shed 0 bases, and the junction held 8 bases outside the gene matches. Germline loops: CDR1 SQVTM, CDR2 ANQGSEA. This CDR3 comprises 14 residues. The CDR3 protein is CSALNRGLNTEAFF. The CDR3 nucleotides are TGCAGCGCCCTAAACAGGGGCCTGAACACTGAAGCTTTCTTT.

This chain uses TRBV7-8 with TRBJ1-2; tentatively, D is TRBD1 (6 bases). Per germline, CDR1 SGHVS and CDR2 FQNEAQ. Trimming stripped 5 bases from V and 4 bases from J, with 14 bases between. The CDR3 runs to 14 residues. The CDR3 nucleotides are TGTGCCAGCAGCCCCAGAGGGGGGACCTATGGCTACACCTTC. This gives the protein CASSPRGGTYGYTF.

This clone has only a few counts. The chain has TRBV5-4 and TRBJ1-1; D not certain. CDR1 and CDR2 from the germline V gene are SGHNT and YYREEE (reference sequence). CDR3 size: 13 residues. Trimming took off 0 bases at V and 4 bases at J, with 7 bases between the two ends. The CDR3 loop is CASSLDSGTEAFF. CDR3 DNA sequence: TGTGCCAGCAGCTTGGATTCGGGCACTGAAGCTTTCTTT.

This clone has just one count. The chain uses TRBV28 and TRBJ2-3; the D gene is possibly TRBD1 (5 bases). This CDR3 has 15 residues. Trimming took off 3 bases at V and 4 bases at J, with 14 bases between the two ends. Looked up from germline, CDR1 is MDHEN and CDR2 is SYDVKM. The CDR3: CASSFWQGRADTQYF. The CDR3 coding sequence is TGTGCCAGCAGTTTCTGGCAGGGTAGGGCAGATACGCAGTATTTT.

The CDR3 here is CASSESWGRNTEAFF. The CDR3 bases are TGCGCCAGCAGTGAGTCGTGGGGTAGGAACACTGAAGCTTTCTTT. The chain carries TRBV10-2 and TRBJ1-1; D is undetermined. V was trimmed by 0 bases and J by 1 base, leaving 9 bases between them. Germline V gene sequence: CDR1 WSHSY, CDR2 SAAADI. This CDR3 has 15 amino acids.

This chain connects TRBV7-2 to TRBJ2-3; D is possibly TRBD1 (5 bases). The length of the CDR3 is 13 residues. CDR1 is SGHTA and CDR2 is FQGNSA in the germline V gene. V was pared by 5 bases and J by 1 base, with 7 bases between. The CDR3 DNA sequence: TGTGCCAGCAGCACACAGGGCACAGATACGCAGTATTTT. Amino acid sequence: CASSTQGTDTQYF. The variable domain in full, with the rest retrieved from reference TRBV7-2 and TRBJ2-3, is GAGVSQSPSNKVTEKGKDVELRCDPISGHTALYWYRQSLGQGLEFLIYFQGNSAPDKSGLPSDRFSAERTGGSVSTLTIQRTQQEDSAVYLCASSTQGTDTQYFGPGTRLTVL.

This sequence joins TRBV5-5 and TRBJ1-6; D gene uncertain. CDR3 length equals 11 residues. Trimming shortened V by 4 bases and J by 8 bases, and 4 bases separated the two germline ends. In germline, CDR1 is SGHKS, CDR2 YYEKEE (reference sequence). The CDR3 DNA follows: TGTGCCAGCAGCCAGGATTCACCCCTCCACTTT. Its translation is CASSQDSPLHF. Drawing the rest from reference TRBV5-5 and TRBJ1-6, the complete variable domain is DAGVTQSPTHLIKTRGQQVTLRCSPISGHKSVSWYQQVLGQGPQFIFQYYEKEERGRGNFPDRFSARQFPNYSSELNVNALLLGDSALYLCASSQDSPLHFGNGTRLTVT.

CDR3 loop: CASSLQGLSSYEQYF. The CDR3 DNA reads as TGTGCCAGCAGCCTACAGGGTTTAAGCTCCTACGAGCAGTACTTC. The chain employs TRBV11-2 and TRBJ2-7; D perhaps matches TRBD1 (6 bases). In germline, CDR1 is SGHAT, CDR2 FQNNGV. This CDR3 spans 15 amino acids. The ends were cut back, 5 bases at V and 0 bases at J, with 14 bases in the middle.

This clone was observed a single time. V gene TRBV19 combines with J gene TRBJ1-1; D not resolved. The V and J ends lost 7 bases and 1 base respectively, with 10 bases between them. There are 13 residues in the CDR3. Germline loops: CDR1 LNHDA, CDR2 SQIVND (reference sequence). The CDR3 loop is CASNFPGNTEAFF. For the CDR3, the DNA is TGTGCCAGTAACTTCCCGGGGAACACTGAAGCTTTCTTT.

This chain uses TRBV6-6 with TRBJ2-3, with unresolved D. Germline lookup yields CDR1 MNHNY and CDR2 SVGAGI (reference sequence). The CDR3 extends over 11 amino acids. Deletions cut 5 bases from V and 3 bases from J, with 3 bases between. The CDR3 here is CASSNTDTQYF. The CDR3 DNA reads as TGTGCCAGCAGTAATACAGATACGCAGTATTTT.

The chain joins TRBV5-5 to TRBJ2-7; D not certain. Germline V gives CDR1 SGHKS, CDR2 YYEKEE (reference sequence). This CDR3 contains 15 residues. Trimming pared 4 bases from V and 2 bases from J, leaving 16 bases between. The CDR3 region has the DNA TGTGCCAGCAGCCTCGGAGTACTCACGCCCTACGAGCAGTACTTC. Its translation: CASSLGVLTPYEQYF.

The chain couples TRBV7-2 to TRBJ2-1, with 11 bases lining up with TRBD2. Germline V gene data show CDR1 as SGHTA and CDR2 as FQGNSA. The J segment lost 9 bases and the V segment lost 3 bases, leaving 10 bases of the junction unmatched. The CDR3 covers 16 residues. In DNA form, the CDR3 reads TGTGCCAGCAGCTTGGGGTTGGGTAGCGGGAGGGGTGAGCAGTTCTTC. It translates to CASSLGLGSGRGEQFF.

The chain has TRBV7-8 and TRBJ2-1, with a tentative D call TRBD2 (5 bases). This CDR3 region has 14 residues. V was trimmed by 4 bases and J by 6 bases, leaving 13 bases between them. Germline V gives CDR1 SGHVS, CDR2 FQNEAQ. The CDR3 DNA reads TGTGCCAGCAGCTCGAGAACTAGTGGCAATGAGCAGTTCTTC. It yields the protein CASSSRTSGNEQFF.

The chain has TRBV7-9 and TRBJ1-4; no clear D. Germline V gene data show CDR1 as SEHNR and CDR2 as FQNEAQ (reference sequence). CDR3 length: 15 amino acids. The ends were cut back, 2 bases at V and 5 bases at J, with 12 bases in the middle. In nucleotides, the CDR3 is TGTGCCAGCAGCTTATCTACAGCCCGGAATGAAAAACTGTTTTTT. Translating gives CASSLSTARNEKLFF.

The CDR3 reads CASSRGLVYNEQFF. Here the CDR3 DNA reads TGCGCCAGCAGCCGGGGGCTCGTCTACAATGAGCAGTTCTTC. The J gene is TRBJ2-1, the V gene TRBV5-1; D is tentatively TRBD1 or TRBD2 (6 bases each). Germline V gene lookup returns CDR1 SGHRS and CDR2 YFSETQ. The V gene lost 4 bases and the J gene lost 3 bases, with 11 bases spanning the gap. The CDR3 spans 14 residues.

This clone occurred once. The chain is built from TRBV19 and TRBJ2-7; D is undetermined. Per germline, CDR1 LNHDA and CDR2 SQIVND (reference sequence). CDR3 length equals 14 residues. The V end lost 4 bases, the J end lost 2 bases, and 12 bases lay between the germline ends. CDR3 sequence reads: CASSNPGSTYEQYF. DNA for the CDR3: TGTGCCAGTAGTAACCCTGGGTCCACCTACGAGCAGTACTTC.

The chain uses TRBV7-9 and TRBJ2-1, with TRBD2 identical over 9 bases. CDR1 SEHNR and CDR2 FQNEAQ come from the germline V gene (reference sequence). This CDR3 spans 15 amino acids. V lost 3 bases to trimming and J lost 7 bases; unmatched junction nucleotides: 7. The CDR3 region is CASSFRGLAINEQFF. Written as DNA, the CDR3 is TGTGCCAGCAGCTTTCGAGGACTAGCGATTAATGAGCAGTTCTTC.

This chain uses TRBV5-1 with TRBJ2-2, with 7 nucleotides matching TRBD1. After removal of 4 bases from V and 0 bases from J, the junction contained 3 bases not matched to a gene. This CDR3 comprises 15 residues. Germline V gives CDR1 SGHRS, CDR2 YFSETQ. The CDR3 DNA follows: TGCGCCAGCAGCCCCGGGACAGCGAACACCGGGGAGCTGTTTTTT. Translated, it gives CASSPGTANTGELFF. The full variable domain, rest sourced from reference TRBV5-1 and TRBJ2-2, is KAGVTQTPRYLIKTRGQQVTLSCSPISGHRSVSWYQQTPGQGLQFLFEYFSETQRNKGNFPGRFSGRQFSNSRSEMNVSTLELGDSALYLCASSPGTANTGELFFGEGSRLTVL.

The chain recombines TRBV19 with TRBJ1-1; 10 bases align to TRBD1. There are 14 residues in the CDR3. The junction had 9 bases not matched to a gene; V was cut back by 4 bases and J by 10 bases. From germline, CDR1 is LNHDA and CDR2 SQIVND (reference sequence). The CDR3 sequence: CASSTGTGAYGAFF. CDR3 coding DNA: TGTGCCAGTAGTACCGGGACAGGGGCCTATGGAGCTTTCTTT. Full variable domain (remainder filled in from reference TRBV19 and TRBJ1-1): DGGITQSPKYLFRKEGQNVTLSCEQNLNHDAMYWYRQDPGQGLRLIYYSQIVNDFQKGDIAEGYSVSREKKESFPLTVTSAQKNPTAFYLCASSTGTGAYGAFFGQGTRLTVV.

This chain connects TRBV18 to TRBJ2-1; D not certain. Trimming took 0 bases from V and 4 from J, leaving 13 bases between them. The CDR3 length is 16 residues. Germline V gene lookup returns CDR1 KGHSH and CDR2 LQKENI. CDR3 in DNA: TGTGCCAGCTCACCACCGACCACTGGCCATTACAATGAGCAGTTCTTC. Encoded protein: CASSPPTTGHYNEQFF.

This clone showed up just a few times. The chain recombines TRBV7-3 with TRBJ1-3; the match to TRBD1 covers 8 bases. Unmatched junction bases numbered 4, after V lost 5 bases and J lost 4 bases. The germline V gene encodes CDR1 SGHTA and CDR2 FQGTGA. CDR3 length: 14 residues. In DNA, the CDR3 is TGTGCCAGCAGCATGACAGGGGCAGGAAACACCATATATTTT. It yields the protein CASSMTGAGNTIYF.

The chain is built from TRBV18 and TRBJ2-3, with D perhaps matching TRBD1 (6 bases). Per the germline V gene, CDR1 is KGHSH and CDR2 is LQKENI. Trimming cost V 2 bases and J 4 bases, with 19 bases left between them. This CDR3 spans 17 amino acids. This CDR3 is CASSPRLAKKGADTQYF. CDR3 DNA: TGTGCCAGCTCACCAAGGTTAGCGAAAAAGGGGGCAGATACGCAGTATTTT.

This clone has just one count. The rearrangement joins TRBV18 to TRBJ2-3; the match to TRBD1 covers 7 bases. Germline-derived CDR1 and CDR2 are KGHSH and LQKENI. This CDR3 has 18 residues. V was pared by 2 bases and J by 0 bases, with 11 bases of the junction left unmatched. CDR3 region: CASSPSIGQAASTDTQYF. CDR3 bases: TGTGCCAGCTCACCATCGATTGGACAGGCCGCTAGCACAGATACGCAGTATTTT.